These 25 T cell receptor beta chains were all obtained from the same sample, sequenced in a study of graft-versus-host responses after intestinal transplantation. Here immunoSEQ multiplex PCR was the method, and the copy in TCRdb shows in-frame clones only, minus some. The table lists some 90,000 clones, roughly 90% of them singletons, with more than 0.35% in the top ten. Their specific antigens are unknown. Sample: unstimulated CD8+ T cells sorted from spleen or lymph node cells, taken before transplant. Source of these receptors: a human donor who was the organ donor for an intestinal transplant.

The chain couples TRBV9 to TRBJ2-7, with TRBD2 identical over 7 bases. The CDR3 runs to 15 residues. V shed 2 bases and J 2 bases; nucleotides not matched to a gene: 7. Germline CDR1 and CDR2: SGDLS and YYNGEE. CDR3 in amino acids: CASSVGGSFTYEQYF. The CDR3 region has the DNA TGTGCCAGCAGCGTGGGGGGGAGTTTCACCTACGAGCAGTACTTC.

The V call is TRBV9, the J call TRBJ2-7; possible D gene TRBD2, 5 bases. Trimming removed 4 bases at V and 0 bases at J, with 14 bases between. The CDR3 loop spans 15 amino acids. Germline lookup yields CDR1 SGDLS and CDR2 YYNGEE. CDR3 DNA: TGTGCCAGCAGCCTGGACTCCCTCGGCTCCTACGAGCAGTACTTC. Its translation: CASSLDSLGSYEQYF.

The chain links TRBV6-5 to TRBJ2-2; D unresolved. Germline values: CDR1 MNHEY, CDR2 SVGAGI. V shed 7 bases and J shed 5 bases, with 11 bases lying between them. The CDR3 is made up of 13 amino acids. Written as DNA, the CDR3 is TGTGCCAGCACCTCCCCCAGGACCGGGGAGCTGTTTTTT. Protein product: CASTSPRTGELFF.

DNA for the CDR3: TGTGCCAGCAGCTTGGGCAGGGGCTTCCTCTACGAGCAGTACTTC. Protein: CASSLGRGFLYEQYF. This rearrangement joins TRBV13 to TRBJ2-7; D possibly corresponds to TRBD1 (6 bases). The CDR3 covers 15 residues. Germline loops: CDR1 PRHDT, CDR2 FYEKMQ (reference sequence). V lost 3 bases and J 3 bases, leaving 15 bases between the germline ends. The full variable domain, with the rest looked up from reference TRBV13 and TRBJ2-7, is AAGVIQSPRHLIKEKRETATLKCYPIPRHDTVYWYQQGPGQDPQFLISFYEKMQSDKGSIPDRFSAQQFSDYHSELNMSSLELGDSALYFCASSLGRGFLYEQYFGPGTRLTVT.

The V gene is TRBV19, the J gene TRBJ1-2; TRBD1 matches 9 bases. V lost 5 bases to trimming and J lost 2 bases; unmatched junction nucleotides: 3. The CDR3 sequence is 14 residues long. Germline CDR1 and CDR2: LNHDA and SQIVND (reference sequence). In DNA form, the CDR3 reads TGTGCCAGTAGTCCTGGGACAGGGAACTATGGCTACACCTTC. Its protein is CASSPGTGNYGYTF.

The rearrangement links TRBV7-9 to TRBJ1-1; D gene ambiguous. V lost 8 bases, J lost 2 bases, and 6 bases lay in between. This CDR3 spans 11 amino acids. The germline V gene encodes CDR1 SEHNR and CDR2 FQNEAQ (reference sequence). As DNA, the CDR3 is TGTGCCAGCGTCTACAACACTGAAGCTTTCTTT. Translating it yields CASVYNTEAFF.

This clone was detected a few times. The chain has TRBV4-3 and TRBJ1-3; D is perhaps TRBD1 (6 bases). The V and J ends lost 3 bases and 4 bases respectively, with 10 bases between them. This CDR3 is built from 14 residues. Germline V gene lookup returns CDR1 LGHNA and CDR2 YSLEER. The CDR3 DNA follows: TGCGCCAGCAGCCACGGGGGGACAGGAAACACCATATATTTT. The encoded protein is CASSHGGTGNTIYF.

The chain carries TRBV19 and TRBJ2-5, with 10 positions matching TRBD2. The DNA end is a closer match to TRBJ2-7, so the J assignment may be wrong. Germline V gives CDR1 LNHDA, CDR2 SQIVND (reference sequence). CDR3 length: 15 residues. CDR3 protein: CASSTGLASTYEQYF. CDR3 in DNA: TGTGCCAGTAGTACGGGACTAGCGTCAACCTACGAGCAGTACTTC.

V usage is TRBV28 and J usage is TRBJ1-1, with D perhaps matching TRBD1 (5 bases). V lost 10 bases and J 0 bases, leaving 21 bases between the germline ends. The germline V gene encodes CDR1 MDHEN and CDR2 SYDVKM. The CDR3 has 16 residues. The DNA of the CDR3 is TGTGCCATCTCCGGGGGTTGGGTAAGCATGAACACTGAAGCTTTCTTT. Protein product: CAISGGWVSMNTEAFF.

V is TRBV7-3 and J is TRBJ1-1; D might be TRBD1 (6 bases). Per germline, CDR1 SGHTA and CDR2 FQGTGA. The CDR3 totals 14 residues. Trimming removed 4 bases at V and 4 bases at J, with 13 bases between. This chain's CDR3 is CASSWGIRGTEAFF. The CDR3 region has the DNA TGTGCCAGCAGCTGGGGAATCAGGGGCACTGAAGCTTTCTTT.

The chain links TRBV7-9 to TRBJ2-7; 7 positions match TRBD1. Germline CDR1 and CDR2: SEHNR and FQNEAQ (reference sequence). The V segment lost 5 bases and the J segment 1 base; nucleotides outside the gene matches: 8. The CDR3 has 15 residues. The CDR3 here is CASSLPEGQSYEQYF. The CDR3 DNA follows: TGTGCCAGCAGCCTACCCGAGGGACAGTCCTACGAGCAGTACTTC.

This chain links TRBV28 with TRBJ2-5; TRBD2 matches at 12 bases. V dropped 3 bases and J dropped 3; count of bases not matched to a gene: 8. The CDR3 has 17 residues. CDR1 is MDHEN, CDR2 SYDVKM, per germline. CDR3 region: CASSLGPSGGAEETQYF. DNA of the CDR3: TGTGCCAGCAGTTTGGGGCCTAGCGGGGGGGCAGAAGAGACCCAGTACTTC.

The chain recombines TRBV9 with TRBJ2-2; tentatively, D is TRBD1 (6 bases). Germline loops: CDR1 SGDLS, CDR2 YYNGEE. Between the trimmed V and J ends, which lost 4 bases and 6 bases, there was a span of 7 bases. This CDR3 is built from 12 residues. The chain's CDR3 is CASSSGAGELFF. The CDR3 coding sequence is TGTGCCAGCAGCTCAGGGGCCGGGGAGCTGTTTTTT. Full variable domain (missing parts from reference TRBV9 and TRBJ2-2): DSGVTQTPKHLITATGQRVTLRCSPRSGDLSVYWYQQSLDQGLQFLIQYYNGEERAKGNILERFSAQQFPDLHSELNLSSLELGDSALYFCASSSGAGELFFGEGSRLTVL.

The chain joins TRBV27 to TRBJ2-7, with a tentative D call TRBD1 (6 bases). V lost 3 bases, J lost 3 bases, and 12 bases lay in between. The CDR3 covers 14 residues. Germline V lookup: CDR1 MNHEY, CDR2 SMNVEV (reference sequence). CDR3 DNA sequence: TGTGCCAGCAGTTTTGACAGGATAGGCTACGAGCAGTACTTC. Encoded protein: CASSFDRIGYEQYF.

The CDR3 sequence is CASRASGGAHEQYF. As DNA, the CDR3 is TGTGCCAGCAGGGCTAGCGGGGGGGCCCACGAGCAGTACTTC. The chain combines TRBV27 with TRBJ2-7, with 12 bases fitting TRBD2. J lost 5 bases, V lost 6 bases, and 5 bases had no gene match. The germline CDR1 and CDR2 sequences are MNHEY and SMNVEV (reference sequence). This CDR3 has 14 amino acids.

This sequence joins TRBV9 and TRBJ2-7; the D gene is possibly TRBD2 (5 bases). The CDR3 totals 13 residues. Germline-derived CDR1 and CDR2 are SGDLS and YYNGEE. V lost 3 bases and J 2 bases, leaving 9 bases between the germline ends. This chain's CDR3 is CASSEGVTYEQYF. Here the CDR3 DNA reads TGTGCCAGCAGCGAGGGAGTTACCTACGAGCAGTACTTC.

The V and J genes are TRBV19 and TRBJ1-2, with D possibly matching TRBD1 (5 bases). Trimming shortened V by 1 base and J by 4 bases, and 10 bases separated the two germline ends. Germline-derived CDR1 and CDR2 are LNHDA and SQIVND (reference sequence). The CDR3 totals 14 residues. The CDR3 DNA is TGTGCCAGTAGTATAGCCGGGACTAGCTATGGCTACACCTTC. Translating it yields CASSIAGTSYGYTF.

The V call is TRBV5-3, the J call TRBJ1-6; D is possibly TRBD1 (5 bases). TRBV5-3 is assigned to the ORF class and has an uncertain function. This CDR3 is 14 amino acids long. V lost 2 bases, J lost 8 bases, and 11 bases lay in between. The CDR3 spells CARSLRDSDSPLHF. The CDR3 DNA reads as TGTGCCAGAAGCTTACGGGACTCTGATTCACCCCTCCACTTT.

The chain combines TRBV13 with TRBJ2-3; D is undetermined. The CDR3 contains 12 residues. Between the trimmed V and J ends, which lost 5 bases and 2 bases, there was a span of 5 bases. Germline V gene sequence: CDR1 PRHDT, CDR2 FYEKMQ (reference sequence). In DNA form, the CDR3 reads TGTGCCAGCAGCAGCCACACAGATACGCAGTATTTT. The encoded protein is CASSSHTDTQYF.

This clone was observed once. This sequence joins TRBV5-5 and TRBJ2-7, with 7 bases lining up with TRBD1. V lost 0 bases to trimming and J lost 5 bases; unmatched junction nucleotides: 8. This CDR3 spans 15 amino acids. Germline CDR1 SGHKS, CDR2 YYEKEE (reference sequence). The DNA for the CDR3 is TGTGCCAGCAGCTTGGCGGACAGGAGATACGACGAGCAGTACTTC. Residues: CASSLADRRYDEQYF.

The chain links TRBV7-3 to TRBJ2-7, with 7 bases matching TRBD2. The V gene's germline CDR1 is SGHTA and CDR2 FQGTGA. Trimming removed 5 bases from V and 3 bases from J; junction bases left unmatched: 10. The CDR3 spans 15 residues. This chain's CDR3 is CASSNGLGGDYEQYF. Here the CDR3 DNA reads TGTGCCAGCAGCAACGGGTTGGGAGGGGACTACGAGCAGTACTTC. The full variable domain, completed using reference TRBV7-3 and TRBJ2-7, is GAGVSQTPSNKVTEKGKYVELRCDPISGHTALYWYRQSLGQGPEFLIYFQGTGAADDSGLPNDRFFAVRPEGSVSTLKIQRTERGDSAVYLCASSNGLGGDYEQYFGPGTRLTVT.

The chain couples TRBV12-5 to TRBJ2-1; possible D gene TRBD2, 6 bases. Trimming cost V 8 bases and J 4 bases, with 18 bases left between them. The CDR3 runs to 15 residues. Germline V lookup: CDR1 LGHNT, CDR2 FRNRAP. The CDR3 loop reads CASFLGEGTYNEQFF. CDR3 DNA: TGTGCTAGTTTCTTGGGGGAAGGGACTTACAATGAGCAGTTCTTC.

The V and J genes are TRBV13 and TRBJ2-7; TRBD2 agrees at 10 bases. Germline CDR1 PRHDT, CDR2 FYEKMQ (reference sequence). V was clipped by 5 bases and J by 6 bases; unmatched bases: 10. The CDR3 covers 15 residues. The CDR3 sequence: CASSPSGGAIREQYF. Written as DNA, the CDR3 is TGTGCCAGCAGCCCCAGCGGGGGGGCCATCCGCGAGCAGTACTTC. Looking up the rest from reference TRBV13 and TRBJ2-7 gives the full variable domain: AAGVIQSPRHLIKEKRETATLKCYPIPRHDTVYWYQQGPGQDPQFLISFYEKMQSDKGSIPDRFSAQQFSDYHSELNMSSLELGDSALYFCASSPSGGAIREQYFGPGTRLTVT.

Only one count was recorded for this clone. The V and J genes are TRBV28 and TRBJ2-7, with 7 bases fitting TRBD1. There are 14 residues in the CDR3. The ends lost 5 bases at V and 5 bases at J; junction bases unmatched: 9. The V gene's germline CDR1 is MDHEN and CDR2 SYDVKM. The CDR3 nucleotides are TGTGCCAGCAGTCCGAGGACAGGTCGCGACGAGCAGTACTTC. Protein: CASSPRTGRDEQYF.

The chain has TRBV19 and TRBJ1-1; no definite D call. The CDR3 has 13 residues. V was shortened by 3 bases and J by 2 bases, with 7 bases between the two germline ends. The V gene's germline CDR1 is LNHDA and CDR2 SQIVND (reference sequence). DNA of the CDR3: TGTGCCAGTAGTATGGGCTCAAACACTGAAGCTTTCTTT. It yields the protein CASSMGSNTEAFF.